This T cell receptor beta chain was recorded in a study of beta chain features in type 1 diabetes. Trimming took off 5 bases at V and 1 base at J, with 8 bases between the two ends. This CDR3 contains 13 residues. The germline CDR1 and CDR2 sequences are SGHTA and FQGTGA. Of the isolated RNA, all was reverse transcribed, and so the sequenced material was expressed TCRB transcripts. This table comes from immunoSEQ multiplex PCR, and its TCRdb copy is limited to in-frame clones, with some not included. The sample gives 680,000 or so clones, around 15% of which show up once; 0.09% to 0.095% is in the top ten. This clone was detected only once.

This clonotype was obtained from a young man in good health. V usage is TRBV7-3 and J usage is TRBJ1-1; D remains ambiguous. The specimen sequenced was naive CD4+ T cells from blood. CDR3 amino acids: CASSKPGNTEAFF. The CDR3 DNA is TGTGCCAGCAGCAAACCGGGGAACACTGAAGCTTTCTTT. Variable domain in full (rest from reference TRBV7-3 and TRBJ1-1): GAGVSQTPSNKVTEKGKYVELRCDPISGHTALYWYRQSLGQGPEFLIYFQGTGAADDSGLPNDRFFAVRPEGSVSTLKIQRTERGDSAVYLCASSKPGNTEAFFGQGTRLTVV.